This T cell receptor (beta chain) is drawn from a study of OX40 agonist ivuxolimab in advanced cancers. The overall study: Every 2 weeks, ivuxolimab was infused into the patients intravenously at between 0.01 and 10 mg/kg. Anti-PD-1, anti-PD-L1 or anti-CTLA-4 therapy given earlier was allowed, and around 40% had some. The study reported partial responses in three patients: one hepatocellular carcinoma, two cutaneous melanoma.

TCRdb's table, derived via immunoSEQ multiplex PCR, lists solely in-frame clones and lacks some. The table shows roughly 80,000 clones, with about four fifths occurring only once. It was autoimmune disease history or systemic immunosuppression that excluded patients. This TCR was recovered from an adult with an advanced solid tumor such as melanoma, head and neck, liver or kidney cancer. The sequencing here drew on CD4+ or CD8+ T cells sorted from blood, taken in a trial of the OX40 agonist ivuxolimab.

The DNA of the CDR3 is TGTGCCAGCAGTTATACGGGAACTTCAAGGGGCAATCAGCCCCAGCATTTT. Protein: CASSYTGTSRGNQPQHF. The rearrangement uses TRBV6-9 and TRBJ1-5; no clear D gene. The CDR3 runs to 17 residues. From germline, CDR1 is MNHGY and CDR2 SVAAGI. V was pared by 2 bases and J by 2 bases, with 16 bases between.